This entry describes one T cell receptor beta chain. The antigen is unknown. The data are from a study of spatial heterogeneity in lung cancer. The wider study: Unique TCR and UMI combinations averaged more than ten appearances each in raw reads. Findings and limits, study-wide: Tumor mutation counts were tracked by expanded intratumoral alpha and beta TCR counts.

Indicated time point: sample taken at primary tumor resection. The donors comprised about 70 untreated early-stage non-small cell lung cancer patients. Researchers sequenced whole RNA taken from tumor, nontumor lung or frozen PBMC without sorting. Trimming took 4 bases from V and 2 from J, leaving 14 bases between them. The CDR3 is 15 residues long. Germline CDR1 is SGHRS and CDR2 is YFSETQ. Carried by each TCR cDNA molecule was a unique molecular identifier. TCRdb fed the 5' RACE reads into MiXCR, producing one record per CDR3 protein. The profile shows about 9,300 distinct CDR3 sequences, roughly 54% of them singletons.

Sequenced here: lung tumor tissue, sampled at surgery. The TCR originated in a female donor with early-stage non-small cell lung cancer. The gene calls are TRBV5-1 and TRBJ2-3, with D possibly TRBD2 on 6 matching bases. CDR3 region: CASSPRGGDTDTQYF. In DNA, the CDR3 is TGCGCCAGCAGCCCGAGGGGAGGAGACACAGATACGCAGTATTTT.